This entry describes one T cell receptor beta chain. Its antigen is not identified. The data stem from a study of T cells expressing NK-cell markers. Study overall: The study drew TCR beta repertoires from sorted CD3+CD56+NKG2C+, CD3+CD56+NKG2C- and CD3+CD56-NKG2C+ T cells. Of eight sequenced donors, seven were HCMV-seropositive and one HCMV-seronegative. The study, taken as a whole, reports: Clones of NKG2C+ T cells that had expanded were of unclear HCMV specificity.

For each CDR3 protein, TCRdb gives one entry from its re-call of the 5' RACE reads, without DNA. The sample holds roughly 160,000 distinct CDR3 sequences. Germline CDR1 and CDR2: MNHNS and SASEGT. The CDR3 is 16 amino acids. This sequence joins TRBV6-1 and TRBJ2-4; TCRdb lists TRBD1, though no DNA is available to test this call. The sequence was obtained from a man aged 18-75 years in good health. The sequenced sample consisted of blood T cells: a sorted CD56 or NKG2C T cell subset, CD4+ or CD8+ T cells, or bulk PBMC T cells (not recorded which). The CDR3 region is CASSQPGQLAKNIQYF.